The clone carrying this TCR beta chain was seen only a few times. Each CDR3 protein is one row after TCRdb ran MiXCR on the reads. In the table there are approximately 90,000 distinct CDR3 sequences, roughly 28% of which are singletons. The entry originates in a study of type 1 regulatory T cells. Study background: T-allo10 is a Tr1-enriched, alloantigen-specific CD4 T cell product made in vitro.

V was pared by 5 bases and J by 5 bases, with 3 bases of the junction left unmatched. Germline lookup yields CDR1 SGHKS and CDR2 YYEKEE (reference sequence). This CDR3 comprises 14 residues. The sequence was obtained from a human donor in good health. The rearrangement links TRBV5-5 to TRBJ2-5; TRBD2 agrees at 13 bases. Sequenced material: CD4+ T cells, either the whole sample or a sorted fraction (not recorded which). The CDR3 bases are TGTGCCAGCAGACAACTAGCGGGAGGGGAGACCCAGTACTTC. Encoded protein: CASRQLAGGETQYF.